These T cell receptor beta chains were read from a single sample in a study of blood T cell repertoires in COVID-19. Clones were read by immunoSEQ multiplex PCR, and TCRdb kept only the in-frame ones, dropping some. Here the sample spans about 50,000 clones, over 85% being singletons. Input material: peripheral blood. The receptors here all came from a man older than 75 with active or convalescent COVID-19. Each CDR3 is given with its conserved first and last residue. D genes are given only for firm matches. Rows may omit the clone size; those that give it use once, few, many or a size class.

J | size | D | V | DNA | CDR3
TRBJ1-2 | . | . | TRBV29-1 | TGCAGCGTTGTCATTTCCGGTTATGGCTACACCTTC | CSVVISGYGYTF
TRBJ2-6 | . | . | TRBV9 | TGTGCCAGCAGCGTAGCTATCTCTGGGGCCAACGTCCTGACTTTC | CASSVAISGANVLTF
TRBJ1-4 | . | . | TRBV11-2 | TGTGCCAGCAGCTTAGAAGTCGGGGAAAAACTGTTTTTT | CASSLEVGEKLFF
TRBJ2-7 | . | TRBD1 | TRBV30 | TGTGCCTGGAGCAATTACGGGACAGGGAACTACTACGAGCAGTACTTC | CAWSNYGTGNYYEQYF
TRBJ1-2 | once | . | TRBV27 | TGTGCCAGCAGACGGGCACGGACAGCCCTCTATGGCTACACCTTC | CASRRARTALYGYTF
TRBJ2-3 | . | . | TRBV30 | TGTGCCTTACGCCCGGAGGCCACAGATACGCAGTATTTT | CALRPEATDTQYF
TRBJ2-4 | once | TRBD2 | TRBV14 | TGTGCCAGCAGCCCCATCTCGGGGGGCAAAAACATTCAGTACTTC | CASSPISGGKNIQYF
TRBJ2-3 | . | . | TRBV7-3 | TGTGCCAGCAGCTTAACGACTACAGGGAGAGAAGATACGCAGTATTTT | CASSLTTTGREDTQYF
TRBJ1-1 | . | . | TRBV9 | TGTGCCAGCAGCGTACAGGTGAACACTGAAGCTTTCTTT | CASSVQVNTEAFF
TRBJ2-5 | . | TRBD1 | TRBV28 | TGTGCCAGCAGTTTACTGGGACAGGGTACGGAGACCCAGTACTTC | CASSLLGQGTETQYF
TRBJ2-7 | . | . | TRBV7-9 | TGTGCCAGCAGCTTAGTCGGCACAGGGTCTTTGGGGCAGTACTTC | CASSLVGTGSLGQYF
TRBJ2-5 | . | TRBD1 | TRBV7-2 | TGTGCCAGCAGCTTATTGGGACAGGGACGGGGAGAGACCCAGTACTTC | CASSLLGQGRGETQYF
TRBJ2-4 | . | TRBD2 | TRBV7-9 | TGTGCCAGCAGCCACGGACTAGCGGCTAACATTCAGTACTTC | CASSHGLAANIQYF
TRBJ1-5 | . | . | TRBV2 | TGTGCCAGCAGCCCCCTTGGGGAGCGTCAGCCCCAGCATTTT | CASSPLGERQPQHF
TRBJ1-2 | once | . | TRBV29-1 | TGCAGCGTTGAACGCGTAGACTATGGCTACACCTTC | CSVERVDYGYTF
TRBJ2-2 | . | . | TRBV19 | TGTGCCAGTAGATCTCGGGGGAGGCACACCGGGGAGCTGTTTTTT | CASRSRGRHTGELFF
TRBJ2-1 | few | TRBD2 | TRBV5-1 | TGCGCCAGCAGCGTGAGTACTAGCGGGGTGGAAAATGAGCAGTTCTTC | CASSVSTSGVENEQFF
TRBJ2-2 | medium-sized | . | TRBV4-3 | TGCGCCAGCAGCCACGGAGGGGCCGGGACAGCGAACACCGGGGAGCTGTTTTTT | CASSHGGAGTANTGELFF
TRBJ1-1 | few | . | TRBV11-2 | TGTGCCAGCAGCTTCTCGACTATGGGAGAGACTGAAGCTTTCTTT | CASSFSTMGETEAFF
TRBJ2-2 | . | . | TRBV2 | TGTGCCAGCAGCAAAAGAGGGAACACCGGGGAGCTGTTTTTT | CASSKRGNTGELFF
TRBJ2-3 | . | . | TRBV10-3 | TGTGCCATCAGGGGCGGGACCCGTAGCACAGATACGCAGTATTTT | CAIRGGTRSTDTQYF
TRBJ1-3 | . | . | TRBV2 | TGTGCCAGCAGTGAAGTGCGCCACTCTGGAAACACCATATATTTT | CASSEVRHSGNTIYF
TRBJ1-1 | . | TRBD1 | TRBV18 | TGTGCCAGCTCACCTCTGAACAGGGGATTGGACACTGAAGCTTTCTTT | CASSPLNRGLDTEAFF
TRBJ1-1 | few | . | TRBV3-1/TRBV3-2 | TGTGCCAGCAGACTCGGGACTCTTGGTGAAGCTTTCTTT | CASRLGTLGEAFF
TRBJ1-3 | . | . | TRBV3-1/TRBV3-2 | TGTGCCAGCAGCCAAGGGGCGGGCAGCTCTGGAAACACCATATATTTT | CASSQGAGSSGNTIYF
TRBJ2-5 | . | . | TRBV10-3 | TGTGCCATTTCGTACCAAGAGACCCAGTACTTC | CAISYQETQYF
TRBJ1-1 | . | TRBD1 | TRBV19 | TGTGCCAGTAATGTTCGCGGACAGGGGATGAACACTGAAGCTTTCTTT | CASNVRGQGMNTEAFF
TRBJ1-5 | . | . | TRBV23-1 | TGCGCCAGCAAATACCGGAGCAATCAGCCCCAGCATTTT | CASKYRSNQPQHF
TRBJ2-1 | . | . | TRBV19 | TGTGCCAGTAGTACAGCCAGGTACAATGAGCAGTTCTTC | CASSTARYNEQFF
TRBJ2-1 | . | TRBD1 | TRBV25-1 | TGTGCCAGCAGGGCTCTGACAGGGGGCAATGAGCAGTTCTTC | CASRALTGGNEQFF
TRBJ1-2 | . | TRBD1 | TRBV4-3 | TGCGCCAGCAGCCAAGTTTCAGGGGGCCAAGGCTATGGCTACACCTTC | CASSQVSGGQGYGYTF
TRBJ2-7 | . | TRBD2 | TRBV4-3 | TGCGCCAGCAGCCAGGCTAGACTAGCGGGGCTGTACGAGCAGTACTTC | CASSQARLAGLYEQYF
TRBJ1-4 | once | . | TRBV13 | TGTGCCAGCAGCTACACAACAGGGAAGGAAAAACTGTTTTTT | CASSYTTGKEKLFF
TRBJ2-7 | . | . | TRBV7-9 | TGTGCCAGCAGCTCTTCAGGCTACGAGCAGTACTTC | CASSSSGYEQYF
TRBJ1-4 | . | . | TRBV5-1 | TGCGCCAGCAGCTTGGAACAGCTTAATGAAAAACTGTTTTTT | CASSLEQLNEKLFF
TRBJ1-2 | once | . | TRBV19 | TGTGCCACCAAATATGGAGGCTATGGCTACACCTTC | CATKYGGYGYTF